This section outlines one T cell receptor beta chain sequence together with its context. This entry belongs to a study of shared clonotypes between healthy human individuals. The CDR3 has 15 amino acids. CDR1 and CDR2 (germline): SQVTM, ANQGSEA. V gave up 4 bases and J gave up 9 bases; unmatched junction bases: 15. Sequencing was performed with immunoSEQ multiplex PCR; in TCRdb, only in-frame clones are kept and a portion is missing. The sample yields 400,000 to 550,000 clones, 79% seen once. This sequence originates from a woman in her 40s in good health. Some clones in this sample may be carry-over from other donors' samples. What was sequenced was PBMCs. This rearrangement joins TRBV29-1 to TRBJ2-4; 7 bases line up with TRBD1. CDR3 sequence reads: CSVGETGSEKVIQYF. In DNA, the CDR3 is TGCAGCGTTGGGGAGACAGGGTCCGAAAAGGTCATTCAGTACTTC.